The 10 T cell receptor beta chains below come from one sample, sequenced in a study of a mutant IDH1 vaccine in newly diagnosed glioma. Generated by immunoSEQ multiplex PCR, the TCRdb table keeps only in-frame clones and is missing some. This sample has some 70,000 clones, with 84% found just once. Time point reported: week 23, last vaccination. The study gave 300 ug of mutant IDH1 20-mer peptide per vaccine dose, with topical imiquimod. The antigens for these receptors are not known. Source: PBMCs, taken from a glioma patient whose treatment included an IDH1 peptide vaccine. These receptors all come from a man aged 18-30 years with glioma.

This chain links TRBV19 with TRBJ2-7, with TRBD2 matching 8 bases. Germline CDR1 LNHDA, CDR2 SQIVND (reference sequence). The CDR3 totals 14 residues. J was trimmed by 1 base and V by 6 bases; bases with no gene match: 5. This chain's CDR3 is CASSLTSASYEQYF. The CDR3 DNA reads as TGTGCCAGTAGCCTGACTAGCGCTTCCTACGAGCAGTACTTC.

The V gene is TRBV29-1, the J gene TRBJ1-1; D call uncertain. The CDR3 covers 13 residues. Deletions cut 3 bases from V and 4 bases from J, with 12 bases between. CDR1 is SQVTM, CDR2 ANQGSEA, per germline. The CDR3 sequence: CSVDGRKGTEAFF. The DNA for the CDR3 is TGCAGCGTTGATGGCAGGAAGGGCACTGAAGCTTTCTTT.

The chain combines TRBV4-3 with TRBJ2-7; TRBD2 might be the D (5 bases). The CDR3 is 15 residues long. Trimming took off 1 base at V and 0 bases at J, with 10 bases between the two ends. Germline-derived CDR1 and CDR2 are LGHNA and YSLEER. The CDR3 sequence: CASSQGPGDSYEQYF. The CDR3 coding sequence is TGCGCCAGCAGCCAAGGGCCCGGGGACTCCTACGAGCAGTACTTC.

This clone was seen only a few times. The CDR3: CASSLESLAAQHF. The CDR3 nucleotides read TGTGCCAGCAGCTTAGAAAGTCTGGCAGCCCAGCATTTT. The chain combines TRBV7-2 with TRBJ1-5; unclear D gene. With 1 base removed from V and 11 bases from J, the gap between germline ends came to 12 bases. Germline V gene sequence: CDR1 SGHTA, CDR2 FQGNSA. The CDR3 spans 13 residues.

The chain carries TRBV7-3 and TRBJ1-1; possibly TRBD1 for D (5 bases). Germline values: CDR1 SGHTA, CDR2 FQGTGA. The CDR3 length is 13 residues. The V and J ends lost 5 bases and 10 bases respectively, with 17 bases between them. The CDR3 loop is CASSNDDEGAAFF. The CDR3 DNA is TGTGCCAGCAGCAATGACGATGAAGGGGCAGCTTTCTTT.

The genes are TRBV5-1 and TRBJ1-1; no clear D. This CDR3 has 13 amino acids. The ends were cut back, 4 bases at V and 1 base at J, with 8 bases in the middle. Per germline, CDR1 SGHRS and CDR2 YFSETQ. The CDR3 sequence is CASSGNRNTEAFF. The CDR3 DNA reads TGCGCCAGCAGCGGCAACAGGAACACTGAAGCTTTCTTT. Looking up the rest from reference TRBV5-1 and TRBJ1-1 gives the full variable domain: KAGVTQTPRYLIKTRGQQVTLSCSPISGHRSVSWYQQTPGQGLQFLFEYFSETQRNKGNFPGRFSGRQFSNSRSEMNVSTLELGDSALYLCASSGNRNTEAFFGQGTRLTVV.

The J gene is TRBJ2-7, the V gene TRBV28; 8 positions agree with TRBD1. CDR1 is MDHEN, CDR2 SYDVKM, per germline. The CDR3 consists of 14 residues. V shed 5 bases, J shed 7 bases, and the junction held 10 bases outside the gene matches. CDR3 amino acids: CASSEAGGLGEQYF. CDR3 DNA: TGTGCCAGCAGTGAGGCAGGGGGCTTGGGAGAGCAGTACTTC.

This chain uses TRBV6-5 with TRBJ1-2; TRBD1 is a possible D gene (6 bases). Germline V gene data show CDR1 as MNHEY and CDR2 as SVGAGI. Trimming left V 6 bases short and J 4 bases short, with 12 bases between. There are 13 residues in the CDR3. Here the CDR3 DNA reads TGTGCCAGCAGGGAACAGGGTAGCTATGGCTACACCTTC. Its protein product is CASREQGSYGYTF.

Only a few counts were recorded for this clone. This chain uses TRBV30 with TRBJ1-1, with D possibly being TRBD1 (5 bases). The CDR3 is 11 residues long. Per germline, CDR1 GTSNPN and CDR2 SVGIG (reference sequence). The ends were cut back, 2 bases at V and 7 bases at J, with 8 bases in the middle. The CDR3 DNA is TGTGCCTGGAGTACGGGGCGTGAAGCTTTCTTT. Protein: CAWSTGREAFF. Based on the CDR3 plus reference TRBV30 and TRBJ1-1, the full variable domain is SQTIHQWPATLVQPVGSPLSLECTVEGTSNPNLYWYRQAAGRGLQLLFYSVGIGQISSEVPQNLSASRPQDRQFILSSKKLLLSDSGFYLCAWSTGREAFFGQGTRLTVV.

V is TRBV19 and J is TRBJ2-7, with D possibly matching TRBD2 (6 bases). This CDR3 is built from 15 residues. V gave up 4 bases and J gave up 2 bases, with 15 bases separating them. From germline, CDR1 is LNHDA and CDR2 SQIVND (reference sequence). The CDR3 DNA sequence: TGTGCCAGTAGTACCCCCGGGACTTACCCCTACGAGCAGTACTTC. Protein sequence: CASSTPGTYPYEQYF.